The 2 T cell receptor beta chains reported below all come from one sample, sequenced in a study of cytomegalovirus exposure and HLA in healthy donors. The PCR employed 60 Vbeta primers together with 13 Jbeta primers. The data were produced by immunoSEQ multiplex PCR, yet TCRdb's version contains in-frame clones alone and is incomplete. The data show roughly 200,000 clones, about four fifths seen once. Sequenced sample: PBMCs. The receptors shown here come from a male donor in good health and CMV-seronegative.

The chain combines TRBV28 with TRBJ1-2; 7 bases line up with TRBD1. Germline V gives CDR1 MDHEN, CDR2 SYDVKM. The V and J ends lost 3 bases and 2 bases, in that order; junction bases with no gene match: 0. The CDR3 is 13 amino acids. In nucleotides, the CDR3 is TGTGCCAGCAGTTTGGGACAGAACTATGGCTACACCTTC. Protein sequence: CASSLGQNYGYTF.

This clone was observed a handful of times. V and J are TRBV10-3 and TRBJ2-7, with a weak D call TRBD1 (5 bases). V lost 7 bases to trimming and J lost 3 bases, with 19 bases between them. The CDR3 is 15 amino acids. Germline CDR1 is ENHRY and CDR2 is SYGVKD. The chain's CDR3 is CAITAREDTNYEQYF. DNA for the CDR3: TGTGCCATCACCGCTAGAGAGGACACCAACTACGAGCAGTACTTC.